This entry lists 22 T cell receptor beta chains sequenced from one sample in a study of blood T cell repertoires in COVID-19. This table comes from immunoSEQ multiplex PCR, and its TCRdb copy is limited to in-frame clones, with some not included. The table shows about 350,000 clones, with about 88% occurring only once. Source material: PBMCs or T cells enriched from blood (not recorded which). These receptors came from a woman in her twenties or thirties who had recovered from COVID-19.

The V call is TRBV27, the J call TRBJ1-1; D uncertain. The ends were cut back, 5 bases at V and 0 bases at J, with 4 bases in the middle. Germline-derived CDR1 and CDR2 are MNHEY and SMNVEV (reference sequence). There are 12 residues in the CDR3. CDR3 nucleotide sequence: TGTGCCAGCAGTGCGGTGAACACTGAAGCTTTCTTT. Translation: CASSAVNTEAFF.

The chain links TRBV6-1 to TRBJ1-2; 7 bases match TRBD1. This CDR3 is built from 15 residues. With V trimmed by 3 bases and J by 7 bases, 11 bases remained unmatched. Per the germline V gene, CDR1 is MNHNS and CDR2 is SASEGT. The CDR3 region is CASSDLTTGLLGYTF. CDR3 DNA: TGTGCCAGCAGTGACCTCACGACAGGGCTGCTTGGCTACACCTTC.

The chain employs TRBV4-1 and TRBJ1-3, with unresolved D. V lost 4 bases and J 6 bases, leaving 13 bases between the germline ends. From germline, CDR1 is MGHRA and CDR2 YSYEKL. The CDR3 has 14 residues. The chain's CDR3 is CASSPRGPENTIYF. The CDR3 nucleotides are TGCGCCAGCAGCCCGAGAGGGCCTGAAAACACCATATATTTT.

The chain is built from TRBV30 and TRBJ2-3, with TRBD1 matching over 9 bases. The CDR3 runs 14 residues. The ends lost 5 bases at V and 0 bases at J; junction bases unmatched: 3. CDR1 is GTSNPN, CDR2 SVGIG, per germline (reference sequence). The CDR3 region has the DNA TGTGCCTGGGGGACAGGGTTGAGCACAGATACGCAGTATTTT. Translation: CAWGTGLSTDTQYF. Full variable domain (missing parts from reference TRBV30 and TRBJ2-3): SQTIHQWPATLVQPVGSPLSLECTVEGTSNPNLYWYRQAAGRGLQLLFYSVGIGQISSEVPQNLSASRPQDRQFILSSKKLLLSDSGFYLCAWGTGLSTDTQYFGPGTRLTVL.

This clone was seen a single time. This chain links TRBV24-1 with TRBJ1-1; D unclear. V gave up 0 bases and J gave up 3 bases, with 4 bases separating them. This CDR3 is 13 amino acids long. In germline, CDR1 is KGHDR, CDR2 SFDVKD. The CDR3 is CATSDLTDTEAFF. CDR3 DNA sequence: TGTGCCACCAGTGATTTGACAGACACTGAAGCTTTCTTT.

This chain links TRBV4-1 with TRBJ1-2, with 8 bases aligning to TRBD1. V lost 4 bases to trimming and J lost 3 bases; unmatched junction nucleotides: 7. Germline CDR1 and CDR2: MGHRA and YSYEKL. There are 15 residues in the CDR3. DNA for the CDR3: TGCGCCAGCAGCCGAGGGACAGGAGGATACTATGGCTACACCTTC. Its translation: CASSRGTGGYYGYTF.

The chain employs TRBV5-1 and TRBJ1-1; 9 positions match TRBD1. This CDR3 has 16 amino acids. V shed 1 base and J 4 bases; nucleotides not matched to a gene: 8. Looked up from germline, CDR1 is SGHRS and CDR2 is YFSETQ. In nucleotides, the CDR3 is TGCGCCAGCAGCTTGACCACCAAGACAGGGGGCACTGAAGCTTTCTTT. This translates into CASSLTTKTGGTEAFF.

This chain connects TRBV9 to TRBJ1-4; TRBD1 aligns across 7 bases. Trimming cost V 0 bases and J 0 bases; bases outside gene matches: 8. This CDR3 spans 18 amino acids. CDR1 is SGDLS and CDR2 is YYNGEE in the germline V gene. The DNA of the CDR3 is TGTGCCAGCAGCGTAGCTACACCAGGGGGTGCAACTAATGAAAAACTGTTTTTT. Amino acid sequence: CASSVATPGGATNEKLFF. Complete variable domain (other parts from reference TRBV9 and TRBJ1-4): DSGVTQTPKHLITATGQRVTLRCSPRSGDLSVYWYQQSLDQGLQFLIQYYNGEERAKGNILERFSAQQFPDLHSELNLSSLELGDSALYFCASSVATPGGATNEKLFFGSGTQLSVL.

V usage is TRBV3-1 (or the pseudogene TRBV3-2) and J usage is TRBJ2-1, with 8 bases matching TRBD1. CDR1 and CDR2 (germline): LGHDT, YNNKEL (reference sequence). The CDR3 covers 15 residues. After removal of 4 bases from V and 6 bases from J, the junction contained 8 bases not matched to a gene. The chain's CDR3 is CASSLGQGRVNEQFF. The CDR3 nucleotides read TGTGCCAGCAGCCTTGGACAGGGAAGGGTCAATGAGCAGTTCTTC.

The chain has TRBV7-2 and TRBJ2-2; TRBD2 matches at 8 bases. Germline V gene lookup returns CDR1 SGHTA and CDR2 FQGNSA. The length of the CDR3 is 17 residues. V lost 5 bases and J lost 4; bases outside the gene matches: 12. The chain's CDR3 is CASSQGLVWASTGELFF. The CDR3 region has the DNA TGTGCCAGCAGCCAGGGACTAGTTTGGGCTAGCACCGGGGAGCTGTTTTTT. The full variable domain, in which reference TRBV7-2 and TRBJ2-2 provide the parts outside the CDR3, is GAGVSQSPSNKVTEKGKDVELRCDPISGHTALYWYRQSLGQGLEFLIYFQGNSAPDKSGLPSDRFSAERTGGSVSTLTIQRTQQEDSAVYLCASSQGLVWASTGELFFGEGSRLTVL.

The chain recombines TRBV5-6 with TRBJ1-1, with 9 bases matching TRBD1. The germline V gene encodes CDR1 SGHDT and CDR2 YYEEEE. This CDR3 has 14 amino acids. Trimming at V came to 4 bases and at J to 5 bases, leaving 6 bases not matched to a gene. The CDR3 reads CASSPRDRETEAFF. The CDR3 DNA follows: TGTGCCAGCAGCCCCCGGGACAGGGAAACTGAAGCTTTCTTT.

CDR3 nucleotides: TGTGCCTGGAGTGTATTCAGCTCCTATAATTCACCCCTCCACTTT. Translation gives CAWSVFSSYNSPLHF. The rearrangement links TRBV30 to TRBJ1-6, with unresolved D. The germline V gene has CDR1 GTSNPN and CDR2 SVGIG (reference sequence). The CDR3 consists of 15 residues. Trimming stripped 0 bases from V and 0 bases from J, with 6 bases between.

The chain couples TRBV6-5 to TRBJ2-1; 8 nucleotides line up with TRBD1. The V and J ends lost 7 bases and 9 bases, in that order; junction bases with no gene match: 8. Per the germline V gene, CDR1 is MNHEY and CDR2 is SVGAGI. The CDR3 length is 13 residues. The CDR3 reads CASTGSGTGEQFF. The CDR3 bases are TGTGCCAGCACTGGCTCCGGGACAGGTGAGCAGTTCTTC.

The rearrangement joins TRBV27 to TRBJ1-1; 8 nucleotides agree with TRBD1. The germline CDR1 and CDR2 sequences are MNHEY and SMNVEV (reference sequence). The length of the CDR3 is 15 residues. V lost 5 bases to trimming and J lost 2 bases; unmatched junction nucleotides: 7. The CDR3, as DNA: TGTGCCAGCAGTCCAGACAGGGGCCCCAACACTGAAGCTTTCTTT. Encoded protein: CASSPDRGPNTEAFF.

In DNA, the CDR3 is TGTGCCAGCAGCTTACCTGCAGGGCTTGGGCCCCAGCATTTT. Its translation: CASSLPAGLGPQHF. The chain has TRBV7-8 and TRBJ1-5; the D gene is possibly TRBD1 (5 bases). CDR1 SGHVS and CDR2 FQNEAQ come from the germline V gene. Trimming removed 2 bases from V and 9 bases from J, with 14 bases in between. The CDR3 runs 14 residues.

V and J are TRBV11-2 and TRBJ1-2; D uncertain. CDR3 size: 12 residues. Germline CDR1 SGHAT, CDR2 FQNNGV. The V gene lost 5 bases and the J gene lost 5 bases, with 9 bases spanning the gap. The CDR3, as DNA: TGTGCCAGCAGCACGGGGTTTTATGGCTACACCTTC. Its translation is CASSTGFYGYTF.

The chain has TRBV15 and TRBJ1-4, with TRBD1 as a possible D gene (5 bases). The germline V gene encodes CDR1 LNHNV and CDR2 YYDKDF (reference sequence). The V gene lost 4 bases and the J gene lost 13 bases, with 13 bases spanning the gap. This CDR3 has 12 residues. The CDR3 region is CATSTLDTPLFF. Written as DNA, the CDR3 is TGTGCCACCAGCACCCTGGACACGCCACTGTTTTTT.

The V gene is TRBV30, the J gene TRBJ2-5; no clear D gene. This CDR3 region has 15 residues. Germline CDR1 is GTSNPN and CDR2 is SVGIG (reference sequence). With 0 bases removed from V and 7 bases from J, the gap between germline ends came to 18 bases. CDR3 bases: TGTGCCTGGAGTGTAGACCCGGGTCCCCCGGGGACCCAGTACTTC. Its protein is CAWSVDPGPPGTQYF. Using reference TRBV30 and TRBJ2-5 for the parts outside the CDR3, the full variable domain is SQTIHQWPATLVQPVGSPLSLECTVEGTSNPNLYWYRQAAGRGLQLLFYSVGIGQISSEVPQNLSASRPQDRQFILSSKKLLLSDSGFYLCAWSVDPGPPGTQYFGPGTRLLVL.

The chain is built from TRBV20-1 and TRBJ1-1; 8 nucleotides agree with TRBD1. CDR1 DFQATT and CDR2 SNEGSKA come from the germline V gene (reference sequence). The CDR3 length is 13 residues. The V and J ends lost 3 bases and 5 bases, in that order; junction bases with no gene match: 5. The CDR3 is CSASQGAKTEAFF. CDR3 sequence (DNA): TGCAGTGCTAGTCAGGGGGCAAAAACTGAAGCTTTCTTT.

The chain links TRBV4-3 to TRBJ1-1; 9 bases align to TRBD1. Unmatched junction bases numbered 7, after V lost 1 base and J lost 1 base. Germline V gene lookup returns CDR1 LGHNA and CDR2 YSLEER. The CDR3 sequence is 17 residues long. The CDR3 sequence: CASSQAGQGWENTEAFF. In nucleotides, the CDR3 is TGCGCCAGCAGCCAAGCCGGACAGGGGTGGGAGAACACTGAAGCTTTCTTT.

This chain uses TRBV11-2 with TRBJ1-2; D gene ambiguous. Germline CDR1 SGHAT, CDR2 FQNNGV. The CDR3 loop spans 14 amino acids. Trimming shortened V by 7 bases and J by 3 bases, and 15 bases separated the two germline ends. In nucleotides, the CDR3 is TGTGCCAGCACCTCCGCAGTCTTTTACTATGGCTACACCTTC. As protein: CASTSAVFYYGYTF.

J is TRBJ2-3 and V is TRBV27, with D maybe TRBD2 (6 bases). Trimming took 5 bases from V and 0 from J, leaving 15 bases between them. Per germline, CDR1 MNHEY and CDR2 SMNVEV (reference sequence). CDR3 length: 16 residues. As DNA, the CDR3 is TGTGCCAGCAGTCCTAACACGGGACTGAGCACAGATACGCAGTATTTT. Translated, it gives CASSPNTGLSTDTQYF.